This T cell receptor (beta chain) emerged from a study of control samples from healthy donors and cancer patients. This CDR3 has 15 residues. With 6 bases removed from V and 3 bases from J, the gap between germline ends came to 15 bases. Germline-derived CDR1 and CDR2 are MDHEN and SYDVKM. Using immunoSEQ multiplex PCR, the repertoire was profiled, and TCRdb retains in-frame clones only, with some absent. The sample shows 130,000 or so clones, approximately 92% of them seen only once. The origin of this receptor is a woman between 50 and 59 years old in good health. The chain recombines TRBV28 with TRBJ1-5, with a tentative D call TRBD1 (5 bases). The sample was blood. CDR3 coding DNA: TGTGCCAGCAGGGGGCAAGGGCTTAACAATCAGCCCCAGCATTTT. As protein: CASRGQGLNNQPQHF.